This record covers a single T cell receptor beta chain. The data were taken from a study of blood T cell repertoires in COVID-19. Study details: From T cells, B-cell-depleted T cells, or PBMCs came the material, which was cDNA or gDNA.

The CDR3 covers 18 residues. Germline loops: CDR1 SGHVS, CDR2 FNYEAQ. V trimming: 1 base; J trimming: 4 bases; junction bases outside the gene matches: 10. The participants were between about 18 and 89 years old and came from fewer than 25 US areas. In the original analysis: Amplification of reference gene primers was used by the study to estimate nucleated cell counts. Repertoires were generated with immunoSEQ multiplex PCR, while TCRdb's copy carries only in-frame clones and drops some. V, J and clone size reflect that table, while D and trimming were determined from the DNA. The sample has around 390,000 clones; approximately 87% are singletons.

Sequencing used PBMCs or T cells enriched from blood (not recorded which). The TCR comes from a woman aged 50 to 60 who had recovered from COVID-19. V and J are TRBV7-6 and TRBJ2-1, with 10 bases that match TRBD2. The DNA of the CDR3 is TGTGCCAGCAGCTTAGTGGTCGCCTGGACTAGCGGATACAATGAGCAGTTCTTC. Translated: CASSLVVAWTSGYNEQFF.